This entry concerns a single T cell receptor (beta chain). This table comes from immunoSEQ multiplex PCR, and its TCRdb copy is limited to in-frame clones, with some not included. The data contain about 25,000 clones, about nine tenths of them singletons. V gave up 0 bases and J gave up 7 bases; unmatched junction bases: 2. Germline assignment: CDR1 SGDLS and CDR2 YYNGEE. This CDR3 is 13 amino acids long. The data were taken from a study of monozygotic twins with cystic fibrosis. V gene TRBV9 combines with J gene TRBJ1-2; TRBD1 aligns across 8 bases. This receptor was obtained from a girl between 2 and 10 years old with cystic fibrosis. Material for sequencing was blood. This CDR3 is CASSVVDRGGYTF. The CDR3 nucleotides are TGTGCCAGCAGCGTAGTAGACAGGGGTGGCTACACCTTC.